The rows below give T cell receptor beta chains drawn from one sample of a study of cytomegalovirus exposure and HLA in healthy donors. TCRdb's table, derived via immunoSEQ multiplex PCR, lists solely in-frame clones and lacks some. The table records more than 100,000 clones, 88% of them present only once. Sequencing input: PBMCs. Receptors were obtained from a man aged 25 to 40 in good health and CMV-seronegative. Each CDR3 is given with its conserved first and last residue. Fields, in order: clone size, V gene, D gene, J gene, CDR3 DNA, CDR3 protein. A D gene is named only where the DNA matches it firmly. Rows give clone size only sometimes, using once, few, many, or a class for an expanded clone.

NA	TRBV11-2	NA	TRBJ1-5	TGTGCCAGCAGTCACATTAACCCGGGGCAGCCCCAGCATTTT	CASSHINPGQPQHF
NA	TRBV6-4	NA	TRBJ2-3	TGTGCCAGCAGTGAGTCCGGGGGACCAGCAGATACGCAGTATTTT	CASSESGGPADTQYF
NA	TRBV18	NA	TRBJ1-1	TGTGCCAGCTCACCCTCCAGGACAGCCATGAACACTGAAGCTTTCTTT	CASSPSRTAMNTEAFF
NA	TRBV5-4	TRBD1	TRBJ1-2	TGTGCCAGCAGCTTGGCAGGGGGCGGCAGGTATGGCTACACCTTC	CASSLAGGGRYGYTF
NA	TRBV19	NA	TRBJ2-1	TGTGCCAGTAGTATTGCCCGGGGTGAGCAGTTCTTC	CASSIARGEQFF
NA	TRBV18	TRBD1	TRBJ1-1	TGTGCCAGCTCACCCCAGGCAGGGGGCGGAGGTAGGACTGAAGCTTTCTTT	CASSPQAGGGGRTEAFF
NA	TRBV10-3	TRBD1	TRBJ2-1	TGTGCCATCAGGGACAGGGGATCCTACAATGAGCAGTTCTTC	CAIRDRGSYNEQFF
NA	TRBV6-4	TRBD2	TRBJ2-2	TGTGCCAGCTCGGGAGGGCCTCGGACCGGGGAGCTGTTTTTT	CASSGGPRTGELFF
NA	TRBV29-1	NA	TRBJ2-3	TGCAGCGGCCAGGGGAGCACAGATACGCAGTATTTT	CSGQGSTDTQYF
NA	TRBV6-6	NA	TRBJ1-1	TGTGCCAGCAGTTACGGTCCCGGGGTTGGCACTGAAGCTTTCTTT	CASSYGPGVGTEAFF
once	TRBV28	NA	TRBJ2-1	TGTGCCAGCAGTTTGGGGGGTAATGAGCAGTTCTTC	CASSLGGNEQFF
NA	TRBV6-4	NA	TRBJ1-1	TGTGCCAGCAGTGACTCGGGGGCCTCCCGTAGGACTTTCTTT	CASSDSGASRRTFF
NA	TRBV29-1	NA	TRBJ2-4	TGCAGCGTTAAACGGGTCGGAGACATTCAGTACTTC	CSVKRVGDIQYF
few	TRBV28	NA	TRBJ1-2	TGTGCCAGCAGTTGGCAGGAAAACTATGGCTACACCTTC	CASSWQENYGYTF
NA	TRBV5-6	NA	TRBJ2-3	TGTGCCAGCAGCTTGACAGGGAGGGCCGGGACTCGCTACACAGATACGCAGTATTTT	CASSLTGRAGTRYTDTQYF
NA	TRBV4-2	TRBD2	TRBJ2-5	TGTGCCAGCAGCCAAGACGGAGCGGGAGGGGGGGAGACCCAGTACTTC	CASSQDGAGGGETQYF
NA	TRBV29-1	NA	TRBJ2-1	TGCAGCGCTCTGGGGCCCGGGACACTCAATGAGCAGTTCTTC	CSALGPGTLNEQFF
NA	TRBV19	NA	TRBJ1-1	TGTGCCAGTAGTATAGTTGACAGGTATTTGAACACTGAAGCTTTCTTT	CASSIVDRYLNTEAFF
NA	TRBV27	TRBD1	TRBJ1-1	TGTGCCAGCAGTCCGGGACAGGGGGACACTGAAGCTTTCTTT	CASSPGQGDTEAFF
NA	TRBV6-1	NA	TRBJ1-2	TGTGCCAGCAGTGAGGCATTAACCGGGGGGCGCTACACCTTC	CASSEALTGGRYTF
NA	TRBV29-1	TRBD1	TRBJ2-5	TGCAGCGTACTGACAGGGGTAGAGACCCAGTACTTC	CSVLTGVETQYF
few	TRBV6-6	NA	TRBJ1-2	TGTGCCAGCAGCCGAACCGAAAAAGCGGGCTACACCTTC	CASSRTEKAGYTF
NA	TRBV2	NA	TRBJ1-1	TGTGCCAGCAGTATCCGGACAGCTCTGAACACTGAAGCTTTCTTT	CASSIRTALNTEAFF
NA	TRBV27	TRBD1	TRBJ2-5	TGTGCCAGCAGTTTATCGGTGTGGTTCAGCGAGGACAGGCCCCTCCCGTACTTC	CASSLSVWFSEDRPLPYF
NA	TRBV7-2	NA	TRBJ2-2	TGTGCCAGCAGCCCGAAGTTAAGGACAAGTAACACCGGGGAGCTGTTTTTT	CASSPKLRTSNTGELFF
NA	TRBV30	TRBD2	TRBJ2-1	TGTGCCTGGAGTGGGTTCTGGACTAGCGGGAGAACCCCCTACAATGAGCAGTTCTTC	CAWSGFWTSGRTPYNEQFF
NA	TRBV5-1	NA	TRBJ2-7	TGCGCCAGCAGCTGGGCTGGGGACATCTTCTACGAGCAGTACTTC	CASSWAGDIFYEQYF
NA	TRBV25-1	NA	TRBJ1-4	TGTGCCAGCAGGCGATCGGCAACTAATGAAAAACTGTTTTTT	CASRRSATNEKLFF
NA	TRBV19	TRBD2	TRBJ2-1	TGTGCCAGTAGTCCACTAGCGGGAGATTGGAATGAGCAGTTCTTC	CASSPLAGDWNEQFF
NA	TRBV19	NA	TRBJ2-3	TGTGCCAGTAGATGGCGGGCTACAGATACGCAGTATTTT	CASRWRATDTQYF
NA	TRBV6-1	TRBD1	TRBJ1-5	TGTGCCAGCAGTGAAGGTCGGGACAGCCTCAATCAGCCCCAGCATTTT	CASSEGRDSLNQPQHF
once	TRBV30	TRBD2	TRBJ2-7	TGTGCCTGGCGAAACGGGGCTAGCGGCAACTACGAGCAGTACTTC	CAWRNGASGNYEQYF
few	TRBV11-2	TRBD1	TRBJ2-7	TGTGCCAGCAGCTTAGATCGGACAGGGGGCAATGAGCAGTACTTC	CASSLDRTGGNEQYF
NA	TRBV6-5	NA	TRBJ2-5	TGTGCCAGCAGCCGAAAGGTTGGGGAGCAGTACTTC	CASSRKVGEQYF
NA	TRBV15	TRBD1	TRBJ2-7	TGTGCCACCAGCGGCCGGGACAGGGGGTACTACGAGCAGTACTTC	CATSGRDRGYYEQYF
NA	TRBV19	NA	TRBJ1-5	TGTGCCAGTAGTCAGGGGTCCTATGACAATCAGCCCCAGCATTTT	CASSQGSYDNQPQHF
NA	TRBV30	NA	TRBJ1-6	TGTGCCTGGGAGGGCTTGAGGAATTCACCCCTCCACTTT	CAWEGLRNSPLHF
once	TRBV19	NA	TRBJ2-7	TGTGCCAGTAGTATAGACGGGTACGAGCAGTACTTC	CASSIDGYEQYF
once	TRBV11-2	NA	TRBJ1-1	TGTGCCAGCAGCTTCGGGGGAATGGGGATGAACACTGAAGCTTTCTTT	CASSFGGMGMNTEAFF
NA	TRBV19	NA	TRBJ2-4	TGTGCCAGTAGTATAGGGGCCAGACAAGCCAAAAACATTCAGTACTTC	CASSIGARQAKNIQYF
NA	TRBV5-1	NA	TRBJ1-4	TGCGCCAGCAGTTTGGAGGGCAGGGTAGGAACTAATGAAAAACTGTTTTTT	CASSLEGRVGTNEKLFF
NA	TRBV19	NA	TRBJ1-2	TGTGCCAGTAGTATAGCCCCAGGGGACTATGGCTACACCTTC	CASSIAPGDYGYTF
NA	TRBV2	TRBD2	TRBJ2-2	TGTGCCAGCAGTGAGGGACTAGCGGGACCCGGGGAGCTGTTTTTT	CASSEGLAGPGELFF
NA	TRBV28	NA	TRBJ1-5	TGTGCCAGCACCCCCTCGGGTCAGCCCCAGCATTTT	CASTPSGQPQHF
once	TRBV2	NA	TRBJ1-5	TGTGCCAGCACAGCAGGGTCGGATCAGCCCCAGCATTTT	CASTAGSDQPQHF
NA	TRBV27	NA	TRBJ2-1	TGTGCCAGCAGTTCCCTCTCAGCGAGGAATGAGCAGTTCTTC	CASSSLSARNEQFF
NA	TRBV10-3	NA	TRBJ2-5	TGTGCCATCAGTGAATCAGGGATGGAGACCCAGTACTTC	CAISESGMETQYF
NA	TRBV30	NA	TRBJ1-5	TGTGCCTGGAGTACCGATGTGAGTGGTGGTGAGCCCCAGCATTTT	CAWSTDVSGGEPQHF